Listed here are 14 T cell receptor beta chains from one sample, sequenced in a study of T cells in women clearing cervical HPV infection. Profiling relied on immunoSEQ multiplex PCR, and the TCRdb table lists in-frame clones only, not all of them. The table for this sample gives 42,000 or so clones. Material for sequencing was blood buffy coat. These receptors were taken from a woman between 18 and 70 years old with a cervical HPV16 infection that either progressed to CIN3+ or cleared (not recorded which).

As to this clone: The CDR3 extends 3 residues past the end of the read, so its final part is completed from the germline J gene. The rearrangement links TRBV2 to TRBJ2-7; perhaps TRBD1 as D (6 bases). Germline V gene lookup returns CDR1 SNHLY and CDR2 FYNNEI. Deletions cut 4 bases from V and 2 bases from J, with 12 bases between. The CDR3 runs 14 residues. The covered CDR3 bases are TGTGCCAGCAGTGTGGGCAGGGGAACCTACGAG. The encoded protein is CASSVGRGTYE. The CDR3 as a whole reads CASSVGRGTYEQYF.

By frequency, this clone registers medium-sized. An end of the junction does not agree with germline; a read error may underlie this. Coverage ceases 3 residues before the CDR3 finishes, and the germline J gene fills in the end. V gene TRBV7-3 combines with J gene TRBJ2-1, with 9 bases lining up with TRBD1. Germline CDR1 reads SGHTA; CDR2 reads FQGTGA. The CDR3 covers 13 residues. Partial CDR3 DNA: TGTGCCAGCAGCCTAACAGGGGGCAGTGAG. Its protein is CASSLTGGSE. The entire CDR3 is CASSLTGGSEQFF.

Points on this clone: The read gets to within 3 residues of the CDR3 end, and the germline J gene fills in the rest. The chain uses TRBV20-1 and TRBJ2-3; 11 bases match TRBD2. Looked up from germline, CDR1 is DFQATT and CDR2 is SNEGSKA (reference sequence). The CDR3 spans 14 residues. V shed 6 bases, J shed 5 bases, and the junction held 7 bases outside the gene matches. The CDR3 reads CSALAGGPVDTQYF. The CDR3 bases that were read are TGCAGTGCCTTAGCGGGGGGGCCGGTAGATACG.

About this clone: The read ends 3 residues early relative to the CDR3; the germline J gene fills the gap. The V call is TRBV7-9, the J call TRBJ1-4; perhaps TRBD1 as D (5 bases). Germline V gives CDR1 SEHNR, CDR2 FQNEAQ (reference sequence). Trimming left V 5 bases short and J 4 bases short, with 14 bases between. This CDR3 has 15 residues. CDR3 sequence: CASSRRQPFNEKLFF. The sequenced CDR3 bases are TGTGCCAGCAGCCGCCGACAGCCCTTTAATGAAAAA.

About this clone itself: The DNA ends 3 residues before the CDR3 does, and the rest of the CDR3 is filled in from the germline J gene. This sequence joins TRBV20-1 and TRBJ2-3, with 8 bases lining up with TRBD2. The CDR3 covers 16 residues. In germline, CDR1 is DFQATT, CDR2 SNEGSKA (reference sequence). With V trimmed by 2 bases and J by 0 bases, 7 bases remained unmatched. The CDR3 DNA, read in part, is TGCAGTGCTAGAAGGTCCAGCGGGGGCAGCACAGATACG. Translating gives CSARRSSGGSTDT. The whole CDR3 is CSARRSSGGSTDTQYF.

On this clone: With the read ending 3 residues before the CDR3 end, the germline J gene is used to fill in that end. The genes are TRBV20-1 and TRBJ1-1, with D possibly matching TRBD1 (5 bases). The germline V and J ends were trimmed by 3 bases and 1 base, with 9 bases remaining between them. Germline V CDR1 and CDR2: DFQATT, SNEGSKA (reference sequence). This CDR3 is 13 amino acids long. The chain's CDR3 is CSARGQENTEAFF. The part of the CDR3 DNA that was read is TGCAGTGCTAGGGGGCAGGAGAACACTGAA.

Comment on this clone: The read comes to an end 3 residues before the CDR3 does, leaving the germline J gene to fill in the end. This chain links TRBV7-8 with TRBJ1-3, with 7 bases that match TRBD1. The CDR3 consists of 16 residues. Germline trimming cut 5 bases from V and 0 bases from J; bases unmatched to any gene: 7. Germline CDR1 is SGHVS and CDR2 is FQNEAQ. CDR3 DNA (partial): TGTGCCAGCAGCCGACAGGGAAGGGTCTCTGGAAACACC. It specifies CASSRQGRVSGNT. The full CDR3 protein is CASSRQGRVSGNTIYF.

This clone registers medium-sized by frequency. The read stops 3 residues short of the end of the CDR3; the missing end is completed from the germline J gene. V usage is TRBV12-3 or TRBV12-4 and J usage is TRBJ2-3; weak D call: TRBD1 (5 bases). This CDR3 is 15 amino acids long. Trimming shortened V by 9 bases and J by 0 bases, and 16 bases separated the two germline ends. The DNA read from the CDR3 is TGTGCCAGTACCAGACGAGCAGGGAGCACAGATACG. It specifies CASTRRAGSTDT. In full, the CDR3 is CASTRRAGSTDTQYF.

CDR3 residues: CASSDPGLGRETQYF. The covered CDR3 bases are TGTGCCAGCAGTGATCCGGGACTAGGCCGTGAGACC. The rearrangement uses TRBV27 and TRBJ2-5; TRBD2 matches 8 bases. The read comes to an end 3 residues before the CDR3 does, leaving the germline J gene to fill in the end. The germline gives CDR1 MNHEY, CDR2 SMNVEV (reference sequence). The CDR3 is made up of 15 amino acids. V lost 5 bases, J lost 5 bases, and 10 bases stayed unmatched.

For this clone: The read terminates 3 residues before the CDR3 end, so the remaining end is supplied by the germline J gene. The J gene is TRBJ2-3, the V gene TRBV5-4; 9 nucleotides agree with TRBD1. The CDR3 contains 16 residues. The germline V gene has CDR1 SGHNT and CDR2 YYREEE (reference sequence). With 5 bases clipped from V and 4 bases from J, the junction kept 11 bases outside the gene matches. This chain's CDR3 is CASSINRGLRADTQYF. The CDR3 DNA, read in part, is TGTGCCAGCAGTATCAACAGGGGGCTTAGGGCAGATACG.

Of note for this clone: The read ends 3 residues early relative to the CDR3; the germline J gene fills the gap. This sequence joins TRBV20-1 and TRBJ2-7; perhaps TRBD2 as D (6 bases). V was pared by 5 bases and J by 5 bases, with 19 bases between. Germline loops: CDR1 DFQATT, CDR2 SNEGSKA (reference sequence). The CDR3 sequence is 14 residues long. CDR3 sequence reads: CSALPGGWDHEQYF. Incomplete CDR3 DNA: TGCAGTGCTCTCCCTGGGGGGTGGGACCACGAG.

With respect to this clone: The read ends 3 residues shy of where the CDR3 ends; the end is completed using the germline J gene. The J gene is TRBJ2-3, the V gene TRBV5-1, with 11 bases lining up with TRBD2. Losses at the gene ends were 4 bases for V and 3 bases for J; bases not matched to a gene: 4. This CDR3 contains 15 residues. The germline CDR1 and CDR2 sequences are SGHRS and YFSETQ. CDR3 amino acids: CASSRLAGGTDTQYF. Partial CDR3 DNA: TGCGCCAGCAGCCGATTAGCGGGGGGGACAGATACG.

Worth noting for this clone: The sequence runs out 3 residues before the end of the CDR3; the remainder is reconstructed from the germline J gene. V usage is TRBV20-1 and J usage is TRBJ2-3; 7 nucleotides line up with TRBD2. With V trimmed by 1 base and J by 0 bases, 16 bases remained unmatched. This CDR3 comprises 19 residues. The germline CDR1 and CDR2 sequences are DFQATT and SNEGSKA (reference sequence). The CDR3 loop reads CSARGEGWGGKSSTDTQYF. The DNA read from the CDR3 is TGCAGTGCTAGAGGGGAGGGTTGGGGGGGAAAATCTAGCACAGATACG.

About this clone: The read ends 3 residues early relative to the CDR3; the germline J gene fills the gap. The chain recombines TRBV30 with TRBJ2-5, with TRBD2 identical over 14 bases. The V segment lost 3 bases and the J segment 1 base; nucleotides outside the gene matches: 7. Germline CDR1 GTSNPN, CDR2 SVGIG (reference sequence). This CDR3 has 17 amino acids. The CDR3 sequence: CAWRKTSGGGLQETQYF. Partial CDR3 DNA: TGTGCCTGGAGGAAGACTAGCGGGGGGGGACTCCAAGAGACC.